This entry is about one T cell receptor beta chain. The data were taken from a study of identical twins. TCRdb re-derived calls from the 5' RACE reads in MiXCR, one entry per CDR3 protein. The sample holds hundreds of thousands of distinct CDR3 sequences; 20% to 25% are singletons and the top ten take over 2.5%. The CDR3 consists of 15 residues. Germline V gives CDR1 MNHEY, CDR2 SMNVEV (reference sequence). Trimming took 6 bases from V and 3 from J; bases not matched to a gene: 7. These data also formed part of another study, on T cells expressing NK-cell markers. That work adds: The study sequenced eight donors, seven HCMV-seropositive and one seronegative. In a handful of donors, dominant CD3+CD56+NKG2C+ clones formed about 1.0-7.5% of CD8+ cells. The same clonotypes also predominated in the CD3+CD56-NKG2C+ fraction of a handful of donors.

The source material was CD4+ T cells sorted from blood. The chain uses TRBV27 and TRBJ1-2, with 10 bases lining up with TRBD1. This clonotype was sampled from a woman younger than 30 in good health. This CDR3 reads CASRTDRGRYYGYTF. CDR3 sequence (DNA): TGTGCCAGCAGGACGGACAGGGGGAGGTACTATGGCTACACCTTC.